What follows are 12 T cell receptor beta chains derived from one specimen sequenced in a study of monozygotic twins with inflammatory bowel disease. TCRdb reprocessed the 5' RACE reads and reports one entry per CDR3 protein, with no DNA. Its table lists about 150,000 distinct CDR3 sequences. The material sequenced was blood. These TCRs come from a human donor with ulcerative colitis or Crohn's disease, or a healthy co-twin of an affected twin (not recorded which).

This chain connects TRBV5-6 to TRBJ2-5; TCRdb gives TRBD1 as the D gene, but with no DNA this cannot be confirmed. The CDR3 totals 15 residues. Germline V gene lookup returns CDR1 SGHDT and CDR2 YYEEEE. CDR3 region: CASSPTLGQQETQYF.

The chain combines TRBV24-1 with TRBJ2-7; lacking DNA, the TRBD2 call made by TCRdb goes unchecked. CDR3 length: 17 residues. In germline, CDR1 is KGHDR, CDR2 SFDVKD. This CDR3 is CATSDSGLAGSSYEQYF.

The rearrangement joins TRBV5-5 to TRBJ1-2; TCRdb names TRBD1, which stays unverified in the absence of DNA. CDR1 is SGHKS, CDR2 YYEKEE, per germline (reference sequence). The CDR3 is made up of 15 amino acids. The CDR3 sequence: CASSFTGQGNYGYTF.

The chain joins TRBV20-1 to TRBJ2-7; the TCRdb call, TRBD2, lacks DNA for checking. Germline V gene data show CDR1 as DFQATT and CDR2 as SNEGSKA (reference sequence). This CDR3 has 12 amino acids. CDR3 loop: CSAYTGDLEQYF.

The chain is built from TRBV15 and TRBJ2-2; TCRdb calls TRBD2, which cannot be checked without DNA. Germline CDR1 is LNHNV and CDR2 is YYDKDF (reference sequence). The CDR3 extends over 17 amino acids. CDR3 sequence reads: CATSRVGFTSGSGELFF.

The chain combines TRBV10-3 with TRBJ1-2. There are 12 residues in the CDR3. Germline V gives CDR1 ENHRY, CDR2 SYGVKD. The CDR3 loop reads CALGLGNYGYTF.

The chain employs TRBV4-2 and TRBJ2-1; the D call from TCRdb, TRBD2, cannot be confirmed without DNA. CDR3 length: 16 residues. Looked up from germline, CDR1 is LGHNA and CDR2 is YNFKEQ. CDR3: CASSQQLAGGYDEQFF.

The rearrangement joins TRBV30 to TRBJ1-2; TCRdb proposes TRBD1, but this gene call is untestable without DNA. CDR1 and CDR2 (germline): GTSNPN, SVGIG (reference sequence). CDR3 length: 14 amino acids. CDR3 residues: CAWSPGTGGNGYTF.

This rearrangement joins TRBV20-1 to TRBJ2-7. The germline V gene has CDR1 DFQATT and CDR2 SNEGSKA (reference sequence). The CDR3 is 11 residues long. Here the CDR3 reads CSARGWDEQYF.

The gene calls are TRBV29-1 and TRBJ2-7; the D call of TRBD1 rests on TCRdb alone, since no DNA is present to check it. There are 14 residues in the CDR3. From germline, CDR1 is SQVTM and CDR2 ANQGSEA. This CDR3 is CSAASGIGAKEQYF.

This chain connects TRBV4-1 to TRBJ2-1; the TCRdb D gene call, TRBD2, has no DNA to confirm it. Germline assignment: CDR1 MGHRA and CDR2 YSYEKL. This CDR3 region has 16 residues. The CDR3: CASSLRTSGSNNEQFF.

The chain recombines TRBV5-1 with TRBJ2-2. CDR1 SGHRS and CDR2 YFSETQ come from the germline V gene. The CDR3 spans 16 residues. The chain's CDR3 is CASSLEIAVGTGELFF. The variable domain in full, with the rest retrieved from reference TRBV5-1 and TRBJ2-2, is KAGVTQTPRYLIKTRGQQVTLSCSPISGHRSVSWYQQTPGQGLQFLFEYFSETQRNKGNFPGRFSGRQFSNSRSEMNVSTLELGDSALYLCASSLEIAVGTGELFFGEGSRLTVL.